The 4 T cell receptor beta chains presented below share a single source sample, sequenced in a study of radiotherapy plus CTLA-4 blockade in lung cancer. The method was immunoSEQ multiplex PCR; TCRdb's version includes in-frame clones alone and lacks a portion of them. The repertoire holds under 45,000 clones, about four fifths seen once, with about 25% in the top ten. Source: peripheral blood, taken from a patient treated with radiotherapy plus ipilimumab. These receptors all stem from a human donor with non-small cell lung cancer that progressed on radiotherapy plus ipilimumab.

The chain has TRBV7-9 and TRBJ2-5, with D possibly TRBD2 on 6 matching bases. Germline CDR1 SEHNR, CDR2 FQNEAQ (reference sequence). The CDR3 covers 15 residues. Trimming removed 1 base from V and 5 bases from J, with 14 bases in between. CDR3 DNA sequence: TGTGCCAGCAGCTTAGGCCGGGGGTTTGGGGAGACCCAGTACTTC. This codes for CASSLGRGFGETQYF. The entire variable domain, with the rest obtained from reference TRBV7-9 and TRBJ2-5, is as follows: DTGVSQNPRHKITKRGQNVTFRCDPISEHNRLYWYRQTLGQGPEFLTYFQNEAQLEKSRLLSDRFSAERPKGSFSTLEIQRTEQGDSAMYLCASSLGRGFGETQYFGPGTRLLVL.

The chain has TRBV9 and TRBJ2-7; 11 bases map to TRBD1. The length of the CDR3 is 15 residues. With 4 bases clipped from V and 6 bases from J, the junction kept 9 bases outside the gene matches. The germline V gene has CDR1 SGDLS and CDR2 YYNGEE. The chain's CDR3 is CASSTGTGGVPEQYF. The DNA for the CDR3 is TGTGCCAGCAGCACAGGGACAGGGGGGGTCCCCGAGCAGTACTTC.

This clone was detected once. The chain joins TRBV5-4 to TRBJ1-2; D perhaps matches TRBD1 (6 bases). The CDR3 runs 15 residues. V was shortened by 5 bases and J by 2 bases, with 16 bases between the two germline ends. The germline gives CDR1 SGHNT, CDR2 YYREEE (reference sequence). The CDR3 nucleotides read TGTGCCAGCAGAGAAACAGGGCCTCAGAACTATGGCTACACCTTC. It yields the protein CASRETGPQNYGYTF.

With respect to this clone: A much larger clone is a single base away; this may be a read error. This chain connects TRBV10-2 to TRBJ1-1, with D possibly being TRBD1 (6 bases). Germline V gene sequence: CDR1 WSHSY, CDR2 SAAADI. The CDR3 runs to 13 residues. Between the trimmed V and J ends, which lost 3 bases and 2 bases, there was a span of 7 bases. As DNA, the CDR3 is TGCGCCAGCAGTGAACAGGGAAACACTGAAGCTTTCTTT. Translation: CASSEQGNTEAFF.